In its sample, the clone carrying this T cell receptor beta chain was seen once. This record belongs to a study of blood T cell repertoires in COVID-19. The CDR3 extends over 11 amino acids. The V gene lost 4 bases and the J gene lost 6 bases, with 4 bases spanning the gap. CDR1 and CDR2 (germline): SGHAT, FQDESV (reference sequence). In the study's own analysis: Cell counts per sample came from amplifying reference gene primers. Clones were sequenced by immunoSEQ multiplex PCR, and TCRdb holds only the in-frame ones, with some missing. D and trimming were read from the DNA, whereas the V and J calls and clone size are those reported in that table. The sample carries 30,000 to 35,000 clones, around 88% recorded once.

What was sequenced was peripheral blood. This rearrangement joins TRBV11-1 to TRBJ2-4; D unresolved. The receptor was derived from a woman between 70 and 85 years old with active COVID-19. CDR3 loop: CASSSINIQYF. The CDR3 bases are TGTGCCAGCAGCTCAATAAACATTCAGTACTTC.